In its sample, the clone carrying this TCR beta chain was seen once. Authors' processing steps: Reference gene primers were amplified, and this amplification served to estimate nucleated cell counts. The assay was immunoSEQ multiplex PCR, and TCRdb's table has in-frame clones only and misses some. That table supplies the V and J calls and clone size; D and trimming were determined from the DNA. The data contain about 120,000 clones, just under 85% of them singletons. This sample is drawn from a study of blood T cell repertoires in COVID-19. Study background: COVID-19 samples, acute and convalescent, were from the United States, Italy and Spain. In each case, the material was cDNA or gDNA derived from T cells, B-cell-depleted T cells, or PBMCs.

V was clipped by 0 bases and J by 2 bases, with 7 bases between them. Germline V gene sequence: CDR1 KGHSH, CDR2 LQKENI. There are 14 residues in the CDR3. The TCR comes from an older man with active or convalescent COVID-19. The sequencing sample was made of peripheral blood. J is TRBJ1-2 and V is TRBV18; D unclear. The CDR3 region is CASSPPAANYGYTF. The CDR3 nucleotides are TGTGCCAGCTCACCACCGGCGGCCAACTATGGCTACACCTTC.